One T cell receptor (beta chain) is described in this entry. Its antigen remains unidentified. Unique molecular identifiers tagged the TCR beta cDNA libraries. Each CDR3 protein is one row after TCRdb ran MiXCR on the PCR reads. The sample consists of hundreds of thousands of distinct CDR3 sequences, 44% of them appearing once. These data are taken from a study of post-analysis software for immune sequencing data. Study information: There were relapsing-remitting, secondary progressive and progressive-relapsing multiple sclerosis among the disease courses included.

Study-level findings and limits: Patients with multiple sclerosis recorded significantly lower normalized Chao1 diversity than controls, the study found. Samples prepared in the same batch strongly co-clustered by F measure. Compared with controls, patients had more of about 5 TRBV segments, including TRBV5-6, TRBV5-1 and TRBV20-1.

V was trimmed by 3 bases and J by 4 bases, leaving 10 bases between them. CDR1 and CDR2 (germline): DFQATT, SNEGSKA (reference sequence). The CDR3 runs 13 residues. The V call is TRBV20-1, the J call TRBJ1-5, with D maybe TRBD1 (6 bases). Sequenced: blood. This receptor was taken from a girl between 5 and 17 years old with multiple sclerosis. Written as DNA, the CDR3 is TGCAGTGCTAGGCGGGACAAAAATCAGCCCCAGCATTTT. Residues: CSARRDKNQPQHF.